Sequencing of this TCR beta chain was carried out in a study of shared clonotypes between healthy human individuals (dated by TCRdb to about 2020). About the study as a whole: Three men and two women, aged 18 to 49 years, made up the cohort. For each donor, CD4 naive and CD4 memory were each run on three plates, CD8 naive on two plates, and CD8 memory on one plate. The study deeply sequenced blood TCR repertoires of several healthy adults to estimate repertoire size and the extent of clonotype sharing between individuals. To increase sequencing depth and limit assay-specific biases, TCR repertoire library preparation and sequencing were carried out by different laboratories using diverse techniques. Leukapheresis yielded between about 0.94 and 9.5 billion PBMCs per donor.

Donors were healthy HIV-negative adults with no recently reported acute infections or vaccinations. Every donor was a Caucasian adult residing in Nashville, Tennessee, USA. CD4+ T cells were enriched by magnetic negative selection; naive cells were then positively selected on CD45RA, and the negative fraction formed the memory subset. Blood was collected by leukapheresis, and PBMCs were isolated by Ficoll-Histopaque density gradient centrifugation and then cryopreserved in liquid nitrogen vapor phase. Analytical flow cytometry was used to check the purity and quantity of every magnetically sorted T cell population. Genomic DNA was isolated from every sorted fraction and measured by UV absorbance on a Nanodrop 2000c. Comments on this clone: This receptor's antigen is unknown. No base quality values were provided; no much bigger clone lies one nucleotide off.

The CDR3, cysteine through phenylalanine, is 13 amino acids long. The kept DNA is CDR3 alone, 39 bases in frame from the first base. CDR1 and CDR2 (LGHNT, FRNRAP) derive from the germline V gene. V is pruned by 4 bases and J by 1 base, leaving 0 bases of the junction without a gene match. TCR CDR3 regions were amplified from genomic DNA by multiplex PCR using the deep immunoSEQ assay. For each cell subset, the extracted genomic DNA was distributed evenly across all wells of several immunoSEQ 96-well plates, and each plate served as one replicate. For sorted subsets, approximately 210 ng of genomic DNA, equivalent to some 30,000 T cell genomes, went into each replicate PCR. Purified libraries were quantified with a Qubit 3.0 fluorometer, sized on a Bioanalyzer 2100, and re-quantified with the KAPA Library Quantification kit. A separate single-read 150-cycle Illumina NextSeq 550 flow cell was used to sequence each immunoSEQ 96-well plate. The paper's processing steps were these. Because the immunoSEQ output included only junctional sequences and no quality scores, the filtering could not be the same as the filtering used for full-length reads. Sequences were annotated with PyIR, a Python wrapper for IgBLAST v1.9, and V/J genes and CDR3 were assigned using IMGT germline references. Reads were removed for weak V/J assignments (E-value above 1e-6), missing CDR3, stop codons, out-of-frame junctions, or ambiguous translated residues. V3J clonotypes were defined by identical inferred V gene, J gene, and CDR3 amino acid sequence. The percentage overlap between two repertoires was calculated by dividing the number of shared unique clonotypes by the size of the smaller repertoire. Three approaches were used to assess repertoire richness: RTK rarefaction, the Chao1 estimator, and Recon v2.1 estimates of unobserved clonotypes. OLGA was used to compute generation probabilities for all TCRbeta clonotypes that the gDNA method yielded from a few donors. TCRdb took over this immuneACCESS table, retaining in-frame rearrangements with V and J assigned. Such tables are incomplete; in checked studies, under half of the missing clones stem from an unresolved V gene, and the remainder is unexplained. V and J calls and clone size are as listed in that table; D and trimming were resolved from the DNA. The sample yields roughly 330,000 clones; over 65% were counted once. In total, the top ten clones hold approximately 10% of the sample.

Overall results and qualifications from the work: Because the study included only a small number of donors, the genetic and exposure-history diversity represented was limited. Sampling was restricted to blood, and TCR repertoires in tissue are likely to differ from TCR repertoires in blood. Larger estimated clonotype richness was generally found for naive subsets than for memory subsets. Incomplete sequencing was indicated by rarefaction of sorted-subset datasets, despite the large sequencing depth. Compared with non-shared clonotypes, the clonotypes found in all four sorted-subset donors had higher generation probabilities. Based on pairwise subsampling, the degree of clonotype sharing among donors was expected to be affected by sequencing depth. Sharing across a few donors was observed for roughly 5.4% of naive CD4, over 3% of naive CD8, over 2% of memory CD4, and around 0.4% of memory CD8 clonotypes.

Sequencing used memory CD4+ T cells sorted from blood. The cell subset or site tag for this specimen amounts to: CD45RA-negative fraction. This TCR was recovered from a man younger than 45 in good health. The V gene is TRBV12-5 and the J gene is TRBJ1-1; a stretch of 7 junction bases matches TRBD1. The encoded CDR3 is CASGWTGNTEAFF. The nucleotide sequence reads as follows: TGTGCTAGTGGTTGGACAGGGAACACTGAAGCTTTCTTT. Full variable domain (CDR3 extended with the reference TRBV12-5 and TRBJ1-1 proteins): DARVTQTPRHKVTEMGQEVTMRCQPILGHNTVFWYRQTMMQGLELLAYFRNRAPLDDSGMPKDRFSAEMPDATLATLKIQPSEPRDSAVYFCASGWTGNTEAFFGQGTRLTVV.